What follows are 28 T cell receptor beta chains derived from one specimen sequenced in a study of early T cells in non-severe SARS-CoV-2 infection. TCRdb reprocessed the 5' RACE reads via MiXCR and lists one record per CDR3 protein. This table has about 37,000 distinct CDR3 sequences, roughly 6.2% appearing once. The source material was whole blood. Receptors originate from an adult who was a healthcare worker with PCR-confirmed SARS-CoV-2 infection or an uninfected control (not recorded which).

The chain employs TRBV5-1 and TRBJ1-4; 7 positions match TRBD1. The trim removed 4 bases at V and 7 bases at J, leaving 7 bases unmatched. The CDR3 extends over 14 amino acids. CDR1 and CDR2 (germline): SGHRS, YFSETQ. The CDR3 nucleotides are TGCGCCAGCAGCGGCGGGACAGCTTTTGAAAAACTGTTTTTT. It translates to CASSGGTAFEKLFF.

This clonotype turned up a few times. The genes are TRBV18 and TRBJ1-1; D is possibly TRBD1 (5 bases). This CDR3 is built from 17 residues. Trimming cost V 0 bases and J 0 bases, with 14 bases left between them. Germline loops: CDR1 KGHSH, CDR2 LQKENI. CDR3 bases: TGTGCCAGCTCACCACCTAGGTTAGGGGTCATGAACACTGAAGCTTTCTTT. Protein sequence: CASSPPRLGVMNTEAFF. The variable domain in full, with the rest retrieved from reference TRBV18 and TRBJ1-1, is NAGVMQNPRHLVRRRGQEARLRCSPMKGHSHVYWYRQLPEEGLKFMVYLQKENIIDESGMPKERFSAEFPKEGPSILRIQQVVRGDSAAYFCASSPPRLGVMNTEAFFGQGTRLTVV.

This clonotype showed up many times. The chain has TRBV12-3 or TRBV12-4 and TRBJ1-4, with 7 bases aligning to TRBD1. V shed 6 bases and J 4 bases; nucleotides not matched to a gene: 2. The CDR3 runs 13 residues. The CDR3 loop is CASRPGGNEKLFF. The CDR3 coding sequence is TGTGCCAGCAGACCAGGGGGTAATGAAAAACTGTTTTTT.

This clonotype was detected ten times or more. This chain joins TRBV27 and TRBJ2-1; 8 nucleotides match TRBD2. The J segment lost 6 bases and the V segment lost 2 bases, leaving 6 bases of the junction unmatched. Germline CDR1 and CDR2: MNHEY and SMNVEV (reference sequence). CDR3 size: 15 residues. In nucleotides, the CDR3 is TGTGCCAGCAGTTTAGGATCGGGAGGGGGCAATGAGCAGTTCTTC. This codes for CASSLGSGGGNEQFF.

This clonotype occurred many times. This chain connects TRBV20-1 to TRBJ2-1, with D tentatively TRBD1 (5 bases). Germline V CDR1 and CDR2: DFQATT, SNEGSKA (reference sequence). Trimming left V 0 bases short and J 4 bases short, with 10 bases between. The CDR3 runs 14 residues. DNA for the CDR3: TGCAGTGCTAGAGACAGGGTGAATTACAATGAGCAGTTCTTC. This gives the protein CSARDRVNYNEQFF.

To note about this clonotype: With a much larger clone just one base away, this may be a read error. V is TRBV5-6 and J is TRBJ1-1; 12 bases match TRBD1. V lost 4 bases and J lost 7; bases outside the gene matches: 5. In germline, CDR1 is SGHDT, CDR2 YYEEEE. The CDR3 contains 14 residues. CDR3 sequence reads: CASSAGTGGGEAFF. CDR3 DNA sequence: TGTGCCAGCAGCGCCGGGACAGGGGGCGGTGAAGCTTTCTTT.

This clonotype was counted ten times or more. The gene calls are TRBV6-6 and TRBJ1-1; TRBD1 might be the D (5 bases). The CDR3 covers 12 residues. CDR1 and CDR2 from the germline V gene are MNHNY and SVGAGI (reference sequence). V lost 5 bases, J lost 8 bases, and 12 bases lay in between. This CDR3 reads CASSPGPREAFF. CDR3 bases: TGTGCCAGCAGTCCAGGGCCGCGGGAAGCTTTCTTT.

Ten or more counts support this clonotype. This chain's CDR3 is CASSLTGQYQETQYF. For the CDR3, the DNA is TGCGCCAGCAGCTTGACGGGACAGTACCAAGAGACCCAGTACTTC. The rearrangement links TRBV5-1 to TRBJ2-5, with 7 positions matching TRBD1. The trim removed 1 base at V and 0 bases at J, leaving 3 bases unmatched. The CDR3 totals 15 residues. CDR1 and CDR2 (germline): SGHRS, YFSETQ.

This clonotype was found many times. The J gene is TRBJ2-5, the V gene TRBV6-6, with 7 bases that match TRBD2. The CDR3 runs 16 residues. V lost 2 bases to trimming and J lost 3 bases; unmatched junction nucleotides: 9. Per the germline V gene, CDR1 is MNHNY and CDR2 is SVGAGI (reference sequence). Here the CDR3 reads CASSYGTGGDKETQYF. In DNA, the CDR3 is TGTGCCAGCAGTTACGGAACGGGGGGAGATAAAGAGACCCAGTACTTC.

This clonotype occurred a few times. This chain links TRBV7-6 with TRBJ2-7; 7 nucleotides line up with TRBD1. This CDR3 has 15 amino acids. CDR1 SGHVS and CDR2 FNYEAQ come from the germline V gene. With 1 base clipped from V and 3 bases from J, the junction kept 6 bases outside the gene matches. The CDR3 DNA sequence: TGTGCCAGCAGCTTAGAGTCGGGACAGAGCTACGAGCAGTACTTC. This translates into CASSLESGQSYEQYF. Looking up the rest from reference TRBV7-6 and TRBJ2-7 gives the full variable domain: GAGVSQSPRYKVTKRGQDVALRCDPISGHVSLYWYRQALGQGPEFLTYFNYEAQQDKSGLPNDRFSAERPEGSISTLTIQRTEQRDSAMYRCASSLESGQSYEQYFGPGTRLTVT.

This clonotype came up many times. The J gene is TRBJ2-3, the V gene TRBV11-2; D not resolved. The CDR3 runs to 11 residues. Trimming removed 3 bases at V and 5 bases at J, with 3 bases between. Germline values: CDR1 SGHAT, CDR2 FQNNGV. The CDR3 loop is CASSFGDTQYF. CDR3 sequence (DNA): TGTGCCAGCAGCTTTGGAGATACGCAGTATTTT.

This clonotype has at least ten counts. The V call is TRBV7-2, the J call TRBJ2-7, with 7 bases fitting TRBD1. The CDR3 loop spans 15 amino acids. With 5 bases clipped from V and 0 bases from J, the junction kept 7 bases outside the gene matches. Germline V gene lookup returns CDR1 SGHTA and CDR2 FQGNSA. The CDR3 DNA sequence: TGTGCCAGCAGCCTCTTTAGGGGGCCCTCCTACGAGCAGTACTTC. Amino acid sequence: CASSLFRGPSYEQYF.

This clonotype occurred many times. This sequence joins TRBV27 and TRBJ2-5, with a weak D call TRBD2 (5 bases). The CDR3 is made up of 16 amino acids. Germline loops: CDR1 MNHEY, CDR2 SMNVEV (reference sequence). V was clipped by 5 bases and J by 4 bases, with 20 bases between them. The CDR3 DNA follows: TGTGCCAGCAGTCCCGAAAACCTACTAGGACCAGAGACCCAGTACTTC. The encoded protein is CASSPENLLGPETQYF.

This clonotype was seen repeatedly, ten times or more. V usage is TRBV5-1 and J usage is TRBJ2-5; D not resolved. The CDR3 loop spans 14 amino acids. Per germline, CDR1 SGHRS and CDR2 YFSETQ. V was shortened by 0 bases and J by 5 bases, with 11 bases between the two germline ends. The DNA of the CDR3 is TGCGCCAGCAGCTTGGATTTGGGTCCGGAGACCCAGTACTTC. Translated: CASSLDLGPETQYF.

This clonotype was seen repeatedly, ten times or more. The chain employs TRBV7-6 and TRBJ2-7, with TRBD1 matching over 12 bases. CDR3 length: 16 amino acids. Per the germline V gene, CDR1 is SGHVS and CDR2 is FNYEAQ. Trimming cost V 2 bases and J 6 bases; bases outside gene matches: 8. CDR3: CASSLFTGTGGGEQYF. The DNA of the CDR3 is TGTGCCAGCAGCTTATTCACCGGGACAGGGGGCGGCGAGCAGTACTTC.

This clonotype was seen repeatedly, ten times or more. The chain carries TRBV28 and TRBJ1-2, with 8 bases fitting TRBD1. There are 13 residues in the CDR3. Germline trimming cut 7 bases from V and 8 bases from J; bases unmatched to any gene: 9. The germline CDR1 and CDR2 sequences are MDHEN and SYDVKM. The DNA for the CDR3 is TGTGCCAGCACCACAGGGGGATCATGGGGCTACACCTTC. This gives the protein CASTTGGSWGYTF.

This clonotype showed up many times. For the CDR3, the DNA is TGTGCCAGCAGTGAAGTGGCCGGCGAGGAATCTGGGGCCAACGTCCTGACTTTC. The encoded protein is CASSEVAGEESGANVLTF. The chain employs TRBV6-1 and TRBJ2-6; D gene uncertain. The V gene lost 1 base and the J gene lost 1 base, with 14 bases spanning the gap. Germline CDR1 MNHNS, CDR2 SASEGT. This CDR3 spans 18 amino acids.

The CDR3 loop reads CASSFMGGQETQYF. In nucleotides, the CDR3 is TGTGCCAGCAGCTTCATGGGCGGACAAGAGACCCAGTACTTC. The gene calls are TRBV7-2 and TRBJ2-5, with D uncertain. The CDR3 consists of 14 residues. Germline V CDR1 and CDR2: SGHTA, FQGNSA. Trimming stripped 3 bases from V and 2 bases from J, with 10 bases between.

This clonotype showed up many times. The J gene is TRBJ1-4, the V gene TRBV11-1; a weak D match, TRBD1 (5 bases). CDR1 is SGHAT, CDR2 FQDESV, per germline (reference sequence). V lost 6 bases and J 4 bases, leaving 15 bases between the germline ends. This CDR3 region has 15 residues. The CDR3 sequence: CASSFRDGHNEKLFF. DNA for the CDR3: TGTGCCAGCAGTTTCCGGGACGGACATAATGAAAAACTGTTTTTT.

This clonotype has ten or more counts. The gene calls are TRBV27 and TRBJ1-3; possible D gene TRBD1, 5 bases. The germline V gene encodes CDR1 MNHEY and CDR2 SMNVEV (reference sequence). The length of the CDR3 is 15 residues. V lost 4 bases and J lost 7, with 17 bases in between. The CDR3 DNA follows: TGTGCCAGCAGTTCGGTGGGACCTAGAGGGAACACCATATATTTT. Translated: CASSSVGPRGNTIYF.

This rearrangement joins TRBV20-1 to TRBJ2-5, with 8 bases aligning to TRBD2. The CDR3 is 16 amino acids. Losses at the gene ends were 3 bases for V and 0 bases for J; bases not matched to a gene: 9. Germline V gives CDR1 DFQATT, CDR2 SNEGSKA (reference sequence). This chain's CDR3 is CSASGWASGYQETQYF. The CDR3 bases are TGCAGTGCTAGTGGTTGGGCTAGCGGGTACCAAGAGACCCAGTACTTC.

CDR3 nucleotide sequence: TGTGCCTGGAGCGCCGGAGACAGGGACACTGAAGCTTTCTTT. It specifies CAWSAGDRDTEAFF. The chain is built from TRBV30 and TRBJ1-1; 7 bases line up with TRBD1. The CDR3 consists of 14 residues. Germline trimming cut 3 bases from V and 3 bases from J; bases unmatched to any gene: 7. CDR1 is GTSNPN, CDR2 SVGIG, per germline (reference sequence).

This clonotype was seen ten or more times. The chain joins TRBV7-9 to TRBJ1-1, with 7 bases identical to TRBD1. J lost 1 base, V lost 5 bases, and 4 bases had no gene match. CDR3 length: 14 residues. CDR1 and CDR2 from the germline V gene are SEHNR and FQNEAQ (reference sequence). The CDR3 protein is CASSLGQQNTEAFF. CDR3 bases: TGTGCCAGCAGCCTGGGACAGCAGAACACTGAAGCTTTCTTT.

There are a few counts of this clonotype. The chain joins TRBV12-3 or TRBV12-4 to TRBJ2-5, with no clear D. CDR3 size: 15 residues. The V gene lost 4 bases and the J gene lost 4 bases, with 16 bases spanning the gap. The CDR3 region is CASSSSVRAPETQYF. The CDR3 nucleotides are TGTGCCAGCAGTTCATCCGTCCGCGCCCCAGAGACCCAGTACTTC.

V is TRBV19 and J is TRBJ1-5, with D tentatively TRBD1 (6 bases). Germline V lookup: CDR1 LNHDA, CDR2 SQIVND (reference sequence). The V gene lost 5 bases and the J gene lost 3 bases, with 20 bases spanning the gap. This CDR3 is 17 amino acids long. CDR3 region: CASSPPTGLGINQPQHF. CDR3 nucleotide sequence: TGTGCCAGTAGTCCTCCGACAGGCTTGGGTATCAATCAGCCCCAGCATTTT.

At least ten counts were recorded for this clonotype. Here the CDR3 reads CASSQEAGPSTDTQYF. The CDR3 DNA reads as TGCGCCAGCAGCCAAGAGGCGGGGCCCAGCACAGATACGCAGTATTTT. This chain links TRBV4-1 with TRBJ2-3; tentatively, D is TRBD2 (6 bases). The germline V gene has CDR1 MGHRA and CDR2 YSYEKL. The germline V and J ends were trimmed by 0 bases and 0 bases, with 10 bases remaining between them. This CDR3 contains 16 residues.

As for this clonotype: A read error may account for a junction end that differs from germline. Written as DNA, the CDR3 is TGTGCCAGCAACTTATCCGGGCGGGGGCTAGATATGGAGCAGTTCTTC. It translates to CASNLSGRGLDMEQFF. The chain uses TRBV11-2 and TRBJ2-1, with D perhaps TRBD2 (7 bases). The CDR3 is 16 residues long. The germline CDR1 and CDR2 sequences are SGHAT and FQNNGV.

This clonotype was counted ten times or more. The chain recombines TRBV20-1 with TRBJ2-1; the D gene is possibly TRBD2 (6 bases). Trimming removed 0 bases at V and 0 bases at J, with 18 bases between. Germline assignment: CDR1 DFQATT and CDR2 SNEGSKA (reference sequence). This CDR3 is 18 amino acids long. The CDR3 loop is CSARDLRNGGGSYNEQFF. Here the CDR3 DNA reads TGCAGTGCTAGAGATTTGAGGAATGGGGGAGGCTCCTACAATGAGCAGTTCTTC.